These T cell receptor beta chains were read from a single sample in a study of blood T cells in healthy people across ages. TCRdb independently ran MiXCR on the 5' RACE reads; one entry per CDR3 protein. The repertoire includes about 800,000 distinct CDR3 sequences, 58% of them detected once, and approximately 23% sits in the top ten. The sample was blood. The receptors derive from a man in his thirties or forties in good health. CDR3s include the opening cysteine and the closing phenylalanine or tryptophan. The order of the fields is CDR3 length, clone size, J gene, D gene, V gene, CDR3 protein, CDR3 DNA. The D gene is left open where the match is weak. Clone size is not always given. Where it is, it says once, few, many or a class for expanded clones.

CDR3 length: 14; clone size: NA; J gene: TRBJ2-1; D gene: NA; V gene: TRBV3-1; CDR3 protein: CASTLGGARGEQFF; CDR3 DNA: TGTGCCAGCACCCTCGGCGGGGCCCGGGGCGAGCAGTTCTTC
CDR3 length: 17; clone size: NA; J gene: TRBJ2-7; D gene: TRBD2; V gene: TRBV6-6; CDR3 protein: CASSSLITSGPNYEQYF; CDR3 DNA: TGTGCCAGCAGTTCCCTTATTACTAGCGGGCCCAACTACGAGCAGTACTTC
CDR3 length: 14; clone size: many; J gene: TRBJ2-3; D gene: NA; V gene: TRBV7-2; CDR3 protein: CASSLGPNTDTQYF; CDR3 DNA: TGTGCCAGCAGCTTAGGCCCTAACACAGATACGCAGTATTTT
CDR3 length: 15; clone size: once; J gene: TRBJ2-7; D gene: NA; V gene: TRBV29-1; CDR3 protein: CSVDSDPTATIEQYF; CDR3 DNA: TGCAGCGTTGACTCTGACCCAACGGCCACAATTGAGCAGTACTTC
CDR3 length: 11; clone size: many; J gene: TRBJ2-5; D gene: NA; V gene: TRBV29-1; CDR3 protein: CSVVRGETQYF; CDR3 DNA: TGCAGCGTTGTCCGGGGGGAGACCCAGTACTTC
CDR3 length: 14; clone size: NA; J gene: TRBJ2-4; D gene: NA; V gene: TRBV29-1; CDR3 protein: CSAEDTLAKNIQYF; CDR3 DNA: TGCAGCGCTGAGGACACTCTAGCCAAAAACATTCAGTACTTC
CDR3 length: 13; clone size: few; J gene: TRBJ2-3; D gene: NA; V gene: TRBV7-9; CDR3 protein: CASRDSYTDTQYF; CDR3 DNA: TGTGCCAGCCGGGACTCCTACACAGATACGCAGTATTTT
CDR3 length: 13; clone size: few; J gene: TRBJ2-1; D gene: NA; V gene: TRBV6-1; CDR3 protein: CASAPSSYNEQFF; CDR3 DNA: TGTGCCAGCGCCCCCAGCTCCTACAATGAGCAGTTCTTC
CDR3 length: 16; clone size: few; J gene: TRBJ2-7; D gene: NA; V gene: TRBV7-2; CDR3 protein: CASSPHRDGKTYEQYF; CDR3 DNA: TGTGCCAGCAGCCCACACCGGGACGGGAAAACCTACGAGCAGTACTTC
CDR3 length: 16; clone size: NA; J gene: TRBJ2-7; D gene: TRBD2; V gene: TRBV20-1; CDR3 protein: CSARVLAGSASYEQYF; CDR3 DNA: TGCAGTGCTAGAGTCCTAGCGGGGTCGGCGTCCTACGAGCAGTACTTC
CDR3 length: 14; clone size: NA; J gene: TRBJ2-7; D gene: NA; V gene: TRBV12-3/TRBV12-4; CDR3 protein: CASSRRAGPYEQYF; CDR3 DNA: TGTGCCAGCAGTCGACGAGCGGGTCCCTACGAGCAGTACTTC
CDR3 length: 13; clone size: NA; J gene: TRBJ2-7; D gene: NA; V gene: TRBV7-8; CDR3 protein: CASSRSGAWEQYF; CDR3 DNA: TGTGCCAGCAGCCGATCAGGGGCTTGGGAGCAGTACTTC
CDR3 length: 12; clone size: NA; J gene: TRBJ1-2; D gene: TRBD1; V gene: TRBV29-1; CDR3 protein: CSTPGQGNGYTF; CDR3 DNA: TGCAGCACACCGGGACAGGGGAATGGCTACACCTTC
CDR3 length: 14; clone size: NA; J gene: TRBJ1-5; D gene: TRBD1; V gene: TRBV6-5; CDR3 protein: CASRRDRVNQPQHF; CDR3 DNA: TGTGCCAGCAGACGAGACAGGGTAAATCAGCCCCAGCATTTT
CDR3 length: 15; clone size: few; J gene: TRBJ2-3; D gene: NA; V gene: TRBV12-3/TRBV12-4; CDR3 protein: CASSTTQGRQETQYF; CDR3 DNA: TGTGCCAGCAGCACCACGCAGGGGCGGCAAGAGACTCAGTATTTT